What follows are 24 T cell receptor beta chains derived from one specimen sequenced in a study of blood T cell repertoires in COVID-19. Method: immunoSEQ multiplex PCR; TCRdb's copy keeps in-frame clones and lacks some. The data contain over 250,000 clones, about 89% of them singletons. The material sequenced was PBMCs or T cells enriched from blood (not recorded which). The receptor source for this set is a woman aged 18-29 years who had recovered from COVID-19.

CDR3 amino acids: CASSFGGNLAKNIQYF. In DNA form, the CDR3 reads TGTGCCAGCAGCTTTGGAGGGAACCTAGCCAAAAACATTCAGTACTTC. The rearrangement uses TRBV7-9 and TRBJ2-4, with D perhaps matching TRBD2 (6 bases). The germline gives CDR1 SEHNR, CDR2 FQNEAQ (reference sequence). The V and J ends lost 3 bases and 0 bases respectively, with 12 bases between them. The CDR3 has 16 residues.

J is TRBJ2-7 and V is TRBV15; perhaps TRBD2 as D (6 bases). The CDR3 covers 15 residues. CDR1 is LNHNV, CDR2 YYDKDF, per germline (reference sequence). With 2 bases removed from V and 3 bases from J, the gap between germline ends came to 14 bases. This chain's CDR3 is CATSRLRGGVYEQYF. In nucleotides, the CDR3 is TGTGCCACCAGCAGACTCCGGGGAGGAGTCTACGAGCAGTACTTC.

This chain links TRBV4-3 with TRBJ1-2, with D perhaps TRBD1 (5 bases). Trimming took 0 bases from V and 7 from J, leaving 9 bases between them. The CDR3 has 13 residues. Germline CDR1 reads LGHNA; CDR2 reads YSLEER. Written as DNA, the CDR3 is TGCGCCAGCAGCCAAGAGTTCCAGGGTGGCTACACCTTC. Translation gives CASSQEFQGGYTF.

This rearrangement joins TRBV5-1 to TRBJ1-2; TRBD1 aligns across 10 bases. V dropped 0 bases and J dropped 5; count of bases not matched to a gene: 7. The length of the CDR3 is 16 residues. Germline values: CDR1 SGHRS, CDR2 YFSETQ. In DNA, the CDR3 is TGCGCCAGCAGCTTGGCGGGACAGGGGAATGTGTATGGCTACACCTTC. Protein: CASSLAGQGNVYGYTF.

This clone was detected once. V and J are TRBV7-2 and TRBJ1-6, with 9 bases aligning to TRBD1. CDR1 is SGHTA, CDR2 FQGNSA, per germline. V shed 5 bases and J 6 bases; nucleotides not matched to a gene: 5. CDR3 length: 15 amino acids. CDR3 DNA sequence: TGTGCCAGCAGCCAAGGACAGGGGCGTAATTCACCCCTCCACTTT. Protein sequence: CASSQGQGRNSPLHF.

In its sample, this clone was seen a few times. The chain employs TRBV6-5 and TRBJ2-1, with 11 bases lining up with TRBD1. From germline, CDR1 is MNHEY and CDR2 SVGAGI. The CDR3 contains 16 residues. Trimming cost V 0 bases and J 6 bases; bases outside gene matches: 4. This CDR3 is CASSYSPGTGGNEQFF. In nucleotides, the CDR3 is TGTGCCAGCAGTTACTCCCCCGGGACAGGGGGCAATGAGCAGTTCTTC.

Here the CDR3 reads CASSLRGLAGGFPDTQYF. In DNA form, the CDR3 reads TGTGCCAGCAGCTTAAGGGGACTAGCGGGGGGGTTCCCAGATACGCAGTATTTT. The chain carries TRBV7-6 and TRBJ2-3, with 16 bases that match TRBD2. There are 18 residues in the CDR3. V dropped 2 bases and J dropped 4; count of bases not matched to a gene: 6. Germline CDR1 reads SGHVS; CDR2 reads FNYEAQ.

The chain couples TRBV12-3 or TRBV12-4 to TRBJ1-5; 7 bases align to TRBD1. The CDR3 extends over 12 amino acids. J gave up 4 bases and V 8 bases, and 2 bases lay outside the gene matches. Here the CDR3 reads CASATGNQPQHF. The CDR3 DNA follows: TGTGCCAGCGCGACAGGGAATCAGCCCCAGCATTTT.

This clone was seen only a few times. The chain carries TRBV28 and TRBJ2-3, with TRBD2 matching over 16 bases. With V trimmed by 4 bases and J by 0 bases, 4 bases remained unmatched. Looked up from germline, CDR1 is MDHEN and CDR2 is SYDVKM. CDR3 length: 18 amino acids. The CDR3 spells CASSSGTSGRGSTDTQYF. For the CDR3, the DNA is TGTGCCAGCAGTTCCGGGACTAGCGGGAGGGGGAGCACAGATACGCAGTATTTT.

This clone has only a few counts. V and J are TRBV12-3 or TRBV12-4 and TRBJ1-2; TRBD1 agrees at 7 bases. With V trimmed by 5 bases and J by 8 bases, 5 bases remained unmatched. This CDR3 contains 12 residues. This chain's CDR3 is CASSPGQAGYTF. The CDR3 DNA reads TGTGCCAGCAGTCCAGGACAGGCCGGCTACACCTTC.

Here the CDR3 reads CASSRTSGDHYEQYF. The CDR3, as DNA: TGCGCCAGCAGCCGGACTAGCGGGGACCACTACGAGCAGTACTTC. The gene calls are TRBV5-1 and TRBJ2-7; 12 bases match TRBD2. Germline-derived CDR1 and CDR2 are SGHRS and YFSETQ. The CDR3 spans 15 residues. Trimming took 4 bases from V and 3 from J; bases not matched to a gene: 5.

In regard to this clone: The identical CDR3 is also encoded by other nucleotide sequences in the sample. V usage is TRBV19 and J usage is TRBJ2-1, with 9 bases fitting TRBD2. The CDR3 contains 14 residues. CDR1 is LNHDA, CDR2 SQIVND, per germline (reference sequence). V shed 4 bases and J 3 bases; nucleotides not matched to a gene: 1. CDR3 region: CASSSGGDYNEQFF. CDR3 bases: TGTGCCAGTAGTAGCGGGGGGGACTACAATGAGCAGTTCTTC. Full variable domain (remainder filled in from reference TRBV19 and TRBJ2-1): DGGITQSPKYLFRKEGQNVTLSCEQNLNHDAMYWYRQDPGQGLRLIYYSQIVNDFQKGDIAEGYSVSREKKESFPLTVTSAQKNPTAFYLCASSSGGDYNEQFFGPGTRLTVL.

This clone appeared a single time. V usage is TRBV5-1 and J usage is TRBJ1-3; 7 bases agree with TRBD1. Germline trimming cut 3 bases from V and 3 bases from J; bases unmatched to any gene: 3. Germline V lookup: CDR1 SGHRS, CDR2 YFSETQ. This CDR3 comprises 14 residues. The CDR3 reads CASSSRTGGNTIYF. Written as DNA, the CDR3 is TGCGCCAGCAGCTCGCGGACAGGTGGAAACACCATATATTTT.

The sample holds one count of this clone. CDR3 nucleotides: TGTGCCAGCAGCCCAGCGATAAGAACTGGGGCCAACGTCCTGACTTTC. This gives the protein CASSPAIRTGANVLTF. This chain links TRBV9 with TRBJ2-6, with D unclear. Germline V lookup: CDR1 SGDLS, CDR2 YYNGEE. The CDR3 contains 16 residues. Trimming removed 4 bases from V and 2 bases from J, with 13 bases in between.

The chain combines TRBV11-3 with TRBJ2-3; maybe TRBD2 (6 bases). The germline gives CDR1 SGHNT, CDR2 YENEEA. The CDR3 sequence is 15 residues long. The V end lost 1 base, the J end lost 1 base, and 9 bases lay between the germline ends. The CDR3 DNA follows: TGTGCCAGCAGCTTAGGGACTACCGGCACAGATACGCAGTATTTT. This gives the protein CASSLGTTGTDTQYF.

The chain combines TRBV29-1 with TRBJ1-1, with D possibly being TRBD1 (6 bases). The V gene's germline CDR1 is SQVTM and CDR2 ANQGSEA. CDR3 size: 14 residues. V was trimmed by 3 bases and J by 1 base, leaving 12 bases between them. The CDR3 spells CSVEEETGNTEAFF. The CDR3 DNA reads TGCAGCGTTGAGGAGGAGACAGGGAACACTGAAGCTTTCTTT.

V and J are TRBV11-3 and TRBJ1-1, with 7 bases that match TRBD1. The CDR3 runs 14 residues. V lost 6 bases, J lost 3 bases, and 7 bases stayed unmatched. CDR1 SGHNT and CDR2 YENEEA come from the germline V gene. CDR3 nucleotides: TGTGCCAGCAGTCTAGAGGGGGCACACACTGAAGCTTTCTTT. Its protein is CASSLEGAHTEAFF.

This chain links TRBV3-1 (or the pseudogene TRBV3-2) with TRBJ2-3, with 9 bases that match TRBD2. This CDR3 has 15 amino acids. Trimming cost V 2 bases and J 4 bases; bases outside gene matches: 4. The germline V gene encodes CDR1 LGHDT and CDR2 YNNKEL (reference sequence). CDR3 in amino acids: CASSQLGLASDTQYF. The CDR3 bases are TGTGCCAGCAGCCAACTGGGACTAGCCTCAGATACGCAGTATTTT.

The chain employs TRBV5-1 and TRBJ2-5; TRBD2 matches 11 bases. This CDR3 comprises 16 residues. The V segment lost 4 bases and the J segment 3 bases; nucleotides outside the gene matches: 8. CDR1 SGHRS and CDR2 YFSETQ come from the germline V gene. Written as DNA, the CDR3 is TGCGCCAGCAGCAAGTCTAGCGGGGGGTATGAAGAGACCCAGTACTTC. Amino acid sequence: CASSKSSGGYEETQYF.

The chain combines TRBV9 with TRBJ1-3; 9 bases map to TRBD1. The CDR3 spans 18 residues. After removal of 0 bases from V and 4 bases from J, the junction contained 11 bases not matched to a gene. Germline assignment: CDR1 SGDLS and CDR2 YYNGEE. CDR3 amino acids: CASSVAWDRETVGNTIYF. In DNA form, the CDR3 reads TGTGCCAGCAGCGTAGCTTGGGACAGGGAGACGGTAGGAAACACCATATATTTT. The variable domain in full, completed from reference TRBV9 and TRBJ1-3, reads DSGVTQTPKHLITATGQRVTLRCSPRSGDLSVYWYQQSLDQGLQFLIQYYNGEERAKGNILERFSAQQFPDLHSELNLSSLELGDSALYFCASSVAWDRETVGNTIYFGEGSWLTVV.

The chain uses TRBV7-8 and TRBJ1-5; unclear D gene. The CDR3 sequence is 13 residues long. Trimming cost V 5 bases and J 5 bases, with 10 bases left between them. Germline V CDR1 and CDR2: SGHVS, FQNEAQ. The CDR3 sequence: CASSQKHDQPQHF. CDR3 DNA: TGTGCCAGCAGCCAAAAACACGATCAGCCCCAGCATTTT.

On this clone: This CDR3 is also generated by other DNA sequences in the sample. V is TRBV24-1 and J is TRBJ2-1; TRBD1 matches at 8 bases. Germline lookup yields CDR1 KGHDR and CDR2 SFDVKD. CDR3 length equals 15 residues. The V gene end was trimmed by 3 bases and the J gene end by 5 bases; junction bases not matched to a gene: 5. The CDR3 region has the DNA TGTGCCACCAGTGATCCCGGGACAGGCAACAATGAGCAGTTCTTC. Amino acid sequence: CATSDPGTGNNEQFF.

V and J are TRBV2 and TRBJ2-7; TRBD2 matches 7 bases. Germline V lookup: CDR1 SNHLY, CDR2 FYNNEI. Germline trimming cut 8 bases from V and 1 base from J; bases unmatched to any gene: 5. The CDR3 loop spans 13 amino acids. For the CDR3, the DNA is TGTGCCAGCGGATGGGAGGGTTCCTACGAGCAGTACTTC. Its protein product is CASGWEGSYEQYF.

The genes are TRBV6-4 and TRBJ2-7, with 9 nucleotides matching TRBD2. The germline gives CDR1 MRHNA, CDR2 SNTAGT. This CDR3 contains 18 residues. The trim removed 3 bases at V and 0 bases at J, leaving 12 bases unmatched. CDR3 residues: CASSEDGSGRASSYEQYF. CDR3 bases: TGTGCCAGCAGTGAGGATGGTAGCGGGAGAGCAAGCTCCTACGAGCAGTACTTC.